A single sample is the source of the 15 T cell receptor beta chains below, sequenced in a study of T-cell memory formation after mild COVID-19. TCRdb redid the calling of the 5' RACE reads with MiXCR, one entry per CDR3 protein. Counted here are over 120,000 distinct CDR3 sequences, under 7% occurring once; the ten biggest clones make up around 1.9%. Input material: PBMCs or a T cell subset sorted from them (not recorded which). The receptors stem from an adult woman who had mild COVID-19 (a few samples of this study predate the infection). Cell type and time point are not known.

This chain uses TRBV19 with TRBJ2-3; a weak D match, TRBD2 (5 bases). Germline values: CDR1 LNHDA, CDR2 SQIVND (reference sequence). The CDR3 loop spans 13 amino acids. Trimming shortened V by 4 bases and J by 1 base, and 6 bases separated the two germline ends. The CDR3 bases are TGTGCCAGTAGTAACGGGGGCACAGATACGCAGTATTTT. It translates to CASSNGGTDTQYF.

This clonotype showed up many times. The CDR3 sequence: CASSLEGQGREQYF. In DNA, the CDR3 is TGTGCCAGCAGCCTAGAAGGACAGGGTCGAGAGCAGTACTTC. The V gene is TRBV7-9, the J gene TRBJ2-7; 8 nucleotides match TRBD1. The CDR3 loop spans 14 amino acids. Germline CDR1 is SEHNR and CDR2 is FQNEAQ (reference sequence). The trim removed 5 bases at V and 7 bases at J, leaving 10 bases unmatched.

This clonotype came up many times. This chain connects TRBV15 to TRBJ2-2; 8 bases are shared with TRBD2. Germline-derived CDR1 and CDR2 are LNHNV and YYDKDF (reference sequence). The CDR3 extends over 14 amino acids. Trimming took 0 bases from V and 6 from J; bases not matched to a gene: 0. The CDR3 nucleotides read TGTGCCACCAGCAGAGATAGCGGGGCCGGGGAGCTGTTTTTT. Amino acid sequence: CATSRDSGAGELFF.

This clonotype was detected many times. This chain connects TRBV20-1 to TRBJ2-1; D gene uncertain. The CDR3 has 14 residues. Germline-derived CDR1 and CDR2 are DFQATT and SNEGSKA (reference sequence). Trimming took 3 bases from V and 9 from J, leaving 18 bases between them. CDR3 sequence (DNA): TGCAGTGCTAGCTTCCTAGTTAGTTCGGGTGAGCAGTTCTTC. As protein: CSASFLVSSGEQFF.

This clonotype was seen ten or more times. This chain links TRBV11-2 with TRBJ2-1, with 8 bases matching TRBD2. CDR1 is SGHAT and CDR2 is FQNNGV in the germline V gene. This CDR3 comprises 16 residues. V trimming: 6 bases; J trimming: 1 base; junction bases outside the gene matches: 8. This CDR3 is CASRQSGRGSYNEQFF. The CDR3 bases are TGTGCCAGCAGACAGAGCGGGAGAGGGTCCTACAATGAGCAGTTCTTC.

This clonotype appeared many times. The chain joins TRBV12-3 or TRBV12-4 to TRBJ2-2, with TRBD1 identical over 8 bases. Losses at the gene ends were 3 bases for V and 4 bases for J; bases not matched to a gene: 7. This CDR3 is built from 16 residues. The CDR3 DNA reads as TGTGCCAGCAGTTTTCCTGGGACAGGTGCCACCGGGGAGCTGTTTTTT. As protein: CASSFPGTGATGELFF.

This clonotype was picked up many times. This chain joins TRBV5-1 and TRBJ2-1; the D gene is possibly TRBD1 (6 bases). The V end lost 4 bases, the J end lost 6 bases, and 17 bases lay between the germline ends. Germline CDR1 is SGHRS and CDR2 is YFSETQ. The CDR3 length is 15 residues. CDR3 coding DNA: TGCGCCAGCAGCCCGGAACAGGGCCTGGGCAATGAGCAGTTCTTC. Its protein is CASSPEQGLGNEQFF.

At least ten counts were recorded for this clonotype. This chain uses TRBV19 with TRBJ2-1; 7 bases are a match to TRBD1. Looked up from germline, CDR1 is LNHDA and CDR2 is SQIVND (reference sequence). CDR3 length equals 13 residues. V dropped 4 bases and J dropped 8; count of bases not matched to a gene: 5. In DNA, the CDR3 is TGTGCCAGTAGTAAAACAGGGGTTGATGAGCAGTTCTTC. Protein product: CASSKTGVDEQFF.

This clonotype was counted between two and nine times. CDR3 sequence (DNA): TGTGCCAGCAGTTACTCTGGACAGCCCAATCAGCCCCAGCATTTT. It is translated as CASSYSGQPNQPQHF. The chain combines TRBV6-7 with TRBJ1-5, with a tentative D call TRBD1 (6 bases). TRBV6-7 counts as an open reading frame of uncertain function. The CDR3 runs 15 residues. Deletions cut 0 bases from V and 3 bases from J, with 9 bases between.

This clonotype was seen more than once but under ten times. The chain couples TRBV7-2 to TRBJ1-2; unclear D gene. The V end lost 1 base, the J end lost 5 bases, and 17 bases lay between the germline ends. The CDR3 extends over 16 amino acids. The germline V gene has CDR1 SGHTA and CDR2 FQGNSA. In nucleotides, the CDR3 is TGTGCCAGCAGCTTAGAGGCCCCGAGGATAGGGTATGGCTACACCTTC. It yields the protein CASSLEAPRIGYGYTF.

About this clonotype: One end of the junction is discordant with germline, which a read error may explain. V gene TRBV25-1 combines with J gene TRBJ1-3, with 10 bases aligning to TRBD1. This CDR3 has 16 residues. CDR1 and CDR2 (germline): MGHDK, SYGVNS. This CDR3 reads CASSVLGTGAGNTIYF. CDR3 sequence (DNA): TGTGCCAGCAGCGTTCTCGGGACAGGGGCTGGGAACACCATATATTTT. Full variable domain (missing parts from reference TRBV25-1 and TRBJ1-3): EADIYQTPRYLVIGTGKKITLECSQTMGHDKMYWYQQDPGMELHLIHYSYGVNSTEKGDLSSESTVSRIRTEHFPLTLESARPSHTSQYLCASSVLGTGAGNTIYFGEGSWLTVV.

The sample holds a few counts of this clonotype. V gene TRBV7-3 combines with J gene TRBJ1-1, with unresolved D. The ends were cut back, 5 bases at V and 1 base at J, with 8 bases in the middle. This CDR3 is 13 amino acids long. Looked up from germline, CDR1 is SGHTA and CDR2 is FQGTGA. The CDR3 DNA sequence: TGTGCCAGCAGCCCGAACAGGAACACTGAAGCTTTCTTT. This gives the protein CASSPNRNTEAFF.

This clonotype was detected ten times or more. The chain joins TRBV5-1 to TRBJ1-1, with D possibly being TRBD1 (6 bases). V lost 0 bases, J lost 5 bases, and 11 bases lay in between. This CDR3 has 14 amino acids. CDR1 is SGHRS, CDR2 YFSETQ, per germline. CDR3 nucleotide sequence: TGCGCCAGCAGCTTGGATGGGAGGGGGACTGAAGCTTTCTTT. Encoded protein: CASSLDGRGTEAFF.

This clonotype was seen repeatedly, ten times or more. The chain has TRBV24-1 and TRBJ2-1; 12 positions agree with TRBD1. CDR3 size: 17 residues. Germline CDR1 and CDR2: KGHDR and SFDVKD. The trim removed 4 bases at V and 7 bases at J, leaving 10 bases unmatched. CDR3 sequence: CATSDPTGQGALNEQFF. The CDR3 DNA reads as TGTGCCACCAGTGACCCCACGGGACAGGGGGCTTTAAATGAGCAGTTCTTC.

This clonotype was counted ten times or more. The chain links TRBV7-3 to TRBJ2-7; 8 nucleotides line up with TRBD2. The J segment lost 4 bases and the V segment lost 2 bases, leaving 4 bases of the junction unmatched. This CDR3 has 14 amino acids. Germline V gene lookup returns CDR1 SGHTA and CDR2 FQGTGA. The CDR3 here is CASSLFSGGYEQYF. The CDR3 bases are TGTGCCAGCAGCTTATTCAGCGGGGGATACGAGCAGTACTTC.